This T cell receptor beta chain appears in the sequencing data of a study of blood T cell repertoires in COVID-19. Study-wide context: Both acute and convalescent COVID-19 samples were obtained from the United States, Italy and Spain. Sources were T cells, B-cell-depleted T cells, or PBMCs; the material itself was cDNA or gDNA.

Authors' data handling: Reference gene primers were amplified, and this amplification served to estimate nucleated cell counts. Using immunoSEQ multiplex PCR, the repertoire was profiled, and TCRdb retains in-frame clones only, with some absent. V, J and clone size reflect that table, while D and trimming were determined from the DNA. Of about 130,000 clones listed, about 82% are singletons. The CDR3 extends over 14 amino acids. V shed 5 bases and J 2 bases; nucleotides not matched to a gene: 0. Germline values: CDR1 MDHEN, CDR2 SYDVKM. Sequenced material: peripheral blood. The chain couples TRBV28 to TRBJ2-7; 13 nucleotides align to TRBD2. The sequence derives from a human donor in a cohort sampled during active COVID-19. CDR3 region: CASSGLAGAYEQYF. Written as DNA, the CDR3 is TGTGCCAGCAGTGGACTAGCGGGGGCCTACGAGCAGTACTTC.